This note documents a single T cell receptor (beta chain) sequence. Its antigen is not known. This sample was included in a study of cytomegalovirus exposure and HLA in healthy donors. The V end was cut by 0 bases, the J end by 2 bases, with 11 bases between. The CDR3 has 16 amino acids. Germline CDR1 reads SGHAT; CDR2 reads FQNNGV. Amplification used 60 Vbeta primers and 13 Jbeta primers. Only in-frame clones appear in the TCRdb table, and some are missing; sequencing was by immunoSEQ multiplex PCR. Seen here are about 140,000 clones, over 80% observed once, and the top ten hold less than 4%. Healthy bone marrow donors formed the donor group. General observations from the study: No immune exposure information besides CMV serostatus was available.

J is TRBJ2-1 and V is TRBV11-2; weak D call: TRBD2 (6 bases). The receptor's source is a male donor in good health and CMV-seronegative. Specimen: PBMCs. DNA of the CDR3: TGTGCCAGCAGCTTAGATCGGTGGGGGGCCTACAATGAGCAGTTCTTC. It translates to CASSLDRWGAYNEQFF.